This T cell receptor (beta chain) derives from a study of human T cells and chemical hapten exposure. Study overall: Largely, small differences in pooled library volume made per-sample TCR yields vary.

Time point defined: healthy volunteer bleed at 6 weeks. Unfractionated whole blood was the source from which total RNA was extracted. The library gave individual cDNA molecules unique molecular identifiers. As originally analysed: There were a median of approximately 88,000 TCRs per sample, with a range from about 20,000 to 700,000. TCRdb called the RACE reads again in MiXCR, with one record for every CDR3 protein. These V and J calls originate from TCRdb's pipeline instead of the authors' own analysis. The table lists about 77,000 distinct CDR3 sequences, around 9.3% of them singletons. A word on this clonotype: Antigen: not known.

Study findings and constraints: With DPC sensitization, TCRs exceeding 1 in 1000 frequency showed no change.

Input material: whole blood. The clonotype comes from a female donor in good health. Some clones in this sample may be carry-over from other donors' samples.

The CDR3 DNA reads TGTGCCGTCAGGGGCGACTCGAACACCGGGGAGCTGTTTTTT. Translated, it gives CAVRGDSNTGELFF. The chain is built from TRBV24-1 and TRBJ2-2, with a tentative D call TRBD1 (6 bases). The CDR3 totals 14 residues. Germline V CDR1 and CDR2: KGHDR, SFDVKD. The V and J ends lost 12 bases and 0 bases respectively, with 13 bases between them.